Shown below are 21 T cell receptor beta chains from a single sample sequenced in a study of response to subunit inactivated influenza vaccine. Via MiXCR, TCRdb re-called the RT-PCR reads, giving one row per CDR3 protein. This sample carries hundreds of thousands of distinct CDR3 sequences, about 11% of them seen once, and the ten largest clones take roughly 10%. The material sequenced was PBMCs from blood, taken on the day of vaccination. These receptors were obtained from a man between 50 and 59 years old who received an inactivated influenza vaccine.

This sequence joins TRBV12-3 or TRBV12-4 and TRBJ1-5; tentative D call: TRBD1 (5 bases). The CDR3 has 14 amino acids. Trimming took 3 bases from V and 7 from J, leaving 13 bases between them. The CDR3, as DNA: TGTGCCAGCAGTTTGTCCGGGCAGGGACAGCCCCAGCATTTT. Translating gives CASSLSGQGQPQHF.

The genes are TRBV20-1 and TRBJ2-7; D is undetermined. V lost 3 bases and J 7 bases, leaving 13 bases between the germline ends. The CDR3 is 12 amino acids. CDR1 and CDR2 (germline): DFQATT, SNEGSKA (reference sequence). The CDR3 DNA follows: TGCAGTGCTAGTCCCCGTGTGGGGGAGCAGTACTTC. The encoded protein is CSASPRVGEQYF.

The chain couples TRBV30 to TRBJ2-5, with TRBD2 identical over 7 bases. Germline values: CDR1 GTSNPN, CDR2 SVGIG (reference sequence). CDR3 size: 10 residues. J lost 7 bases, V lost 5 bases, and 1 base had no gene match. Here the CDR3 reads CAWGGVTQYF. The CDR3 DNA sequence: TGTGCCTGGGGGGGGGTGACCCAGTACTTC.

This rearrangement joins TRBV28 to TRBJ1-2; a weak D match, TRBD1 (5 bases). Germline V gene data show CDR1 as MDHEN and CDR2 as SYDVKM. The CDR3 is 13 residues long. V lost 6 bases to trimming and J lost 4 bases, with 12 bases between them. The CDR3 here is CASRSRGIYGYTF. The CDR3 DNA follows: TGTGCCAGCAGGTCTCGGGGGATCTATGGCTACACCTTC.

The chain is built from TRBV7-2 and TRBJ1-3; D is undetermined. Germline V gene lookup returns CDR1 SGHTA and CDR2 FQGNSA. V shed 1 base and J shed 7 bases, with 17 bases lying between them. The CDR3 extends over 16 amino acids. The CDR3 region is CASSLGGGIERNTIYF. CDR3 DNA: TGTGCCAGCAGCTTAGGCGGAGGGATCGAAAGGAACACCATATATTTT. Combining the CDR3 with reference TRBV7-2 and TRBJ1-3 gives the whole variable domain GAGVSQSPSNKVTEKGKDVELRCDPISGHTALYWYRQSLGQGLEFLIYFQGNSAPDKSGLPSDRFSAERTGGSVSTLTIQRTQQEDSAVYLCASSLGGGIERNTIYFGEGSWLTVV.

This clonotype was counted between two and nine times. V and J are TRBV6-5 and TRBJ1-5; D remains ambiguous. V lost 2 bases to trimming and J lost 10 bases, with 18 bases between them. The CDR3 loop spans 15 amino acids. Germline V CDR1 and CDR2: MNHEY, SVGAGI. The chain's CDR3 is CASSYLIGPSGPQHF. CDR3 bases: TGTGCCAGCAGTTACCTGATAGGGCCTTCCGGTCCCCAGCATTTT.

In its sample, this clonotype was seen many times. This chain links TRBV7-2 with TRBJ2-3; no firm D call. With 1 base removed from V and 4 bases from J, the gap between germline ends came to 6 bases. The CDR3 runs to 13 residues. CDR1 is SGHTA and CDR2 is FQGNSA in the germline V gene. CDR3 amino acids: CASSLVASDTQYF. As DNA, the CDR3 is TGTGCCAGCAGCTTAGTGGCTTCAGATACGCAGTATTTT. Using reference TRBV7-2 and TRBJ2-3 for the parts outside the CDR3, the full variable domain is GAGVSQSPSNKVTEKGKDVELRCDPISGHTALYWYRQSLGQGLEFLIYFQGNSAPDKSGLPSDRFSAERTGGSVSTLTIQRTQQEDSAVYLCASSLVASDTQYFGPGTRLTVL.

Only a few counts were recorded for this clonotype. The chain couples TRBV6-1 to TRBJ2-7, with D perhaps matching TRBD2 (6 bases). Germline V CDR1 and CDR2: MNHNS, SASEGT. The ends were cut back, 6 bases at V and 2 bases at J, with 23 bases in the middle. CDR3 length equals 17 residues. This CDR3 reads CASRRGSGTGFTYEQYF. The CDR3 coding sequence is TGTGCCAGCAGACGAGGATCCGGGACTGGCTTCACCTACGAGCAGTACTTC.

This clonotype was found a few times. The DNA of the CDR3 is TGTGCCATCAGTCTGACGGACTACGAGCAGTACTTC. It translates to CAISLTDYEQYF. The chain carries TRBV10-3 and TRBJ2-7; D unresolved. This CDR3 comprises 12 residues. V was pared by 5 bases and J by 3 bases, with 8 bases between. Germline CDR1 is ENHRY and CDR2 is SYGVKD.

In this sample, this clonotype turned up many times. The rearrangement joins TRBV14 to TRBJ2-7; a possible D gene is TRBD2 (5 bases). Germline CDR1 and CDR2: SGHDN and FVKESK. CDR3 size: 15 residues. Trimming stripped 1 base from V and 3 bases from J, with 13 bases between. For the CDR3, the DNA is TGTGCCAGCAGCCAAGCACCGGGATTTGACTACGAGCAGTACTTC. Translated, it gives CASSQAPGFDYEQYF.

The chain recombines TRBV4-3 with TRBJ2-2; D is ambiguous. This CDR3 is built from 16 residues. The V gene's germline CDR1 is LGHNA and CDR2 YSLEER. V was clipped by 0 bases and J by 7 bases, with 15 bases between them. CDR3 DNA: TGCGCCAGCAGCCAAGATCGTACGGGCCCGATCGGGGAGCTGTTTTTT. Translating it yields CASSQDRTGPIGELFF.

This clonotype was seen a handful of times. The rearrangement links TRBV6-2 or TRBV6-3 to TRBJ2-7; D is unresolved. V was pared by 6 bases and J by 6 bases, with 9 bases between. Germline V gene lookup returns CDR1 MNHEY and CDR2 SVGEGT. The CDR3 contains 11 residues. This CDR3 reads CASSRPGEQYF. The CDR3, as DNA: TGTGCCAGCAGCCGCCCGGGCGAGCAGTACTTC.

This clonotype has only a few counts. The chain joins TRBV12-3 or TRBV12-4 to TRBJ2-1; possibly TRBD2 for D (6 bases). The CDR3 totals 14 residues. The V end was cut by 6 bases, the J end by 3 bases, with 12 bases between. CDR3 residues: CASSAGSDYNEQFF. The DNA for the CDR3 is TGTGCCAGCAGCGCGGGAAGCGACTACAATGAGCAGTTCTTC.

J is TRBJ2-3 and V is TRBV7-2; D perhaps matches TRBD2 (6 bases). Trimming cost V 0 bases and J 3 bases, with 13 bases left between them. Germline loops: CDR1 SGHTA, CDR2 FQGNSA. CDR3 length: 16 amino acids. The CDR3 region is CASSLAGTPRTDTQYF. Written as DNA, the CDR3 is TGTGCCAGCAGCTTAGCCGGGACTCCCCGGACAGATACGCAGTATTTT.

This chain uses TRBV7-3 with TRBJ2-5; D uncertain. V was pared by 1 base and J by 3 bases, with 6 bases between. The CDR3 loop spans 13 amino acids. CDR1 is SGHTA and CDR2 is FQGTGA in the germline V gene. The CDR3 sequence: CASSLKAKETQYF. The CDR3 nucleotides read TGTGCCAGCAGCTTAAAGGCTAAAGAGACCCAGTACTTC.

This clonotype was seen a few times. V usage is TRBV7-2 and J usage is TRBJ1-1; D gene unclear. This CDR3 comprises 13 residues. V shed 3 bases and J shed 5 bases, with 10 bases lying between them. The V gene's germline CDR1 is SGHTA and CDR2 FQGNSA. Written as DNA, the CDR3 is TGTGCCAGCAGCTTTTCTCAGCAGACTGAAGCTTTCTTT. This encodes CASSFSQQTEAFF.

This clonotype was counted between two and nine times. V is TRBV12-3 or TRBV12-4 and J is TRBJ2-7; 7 bases align to TRBD2. Trimming removed 3 bases from V and 5 bases from J; junction bases left unmatched: 7. The CDR3 runs 14 residues. Here the CDR3 reads CASSLGGVQDEQYF. The CDR3 nucleotides read TGTGCCAGCAGTTTGGGGGGGGTGCAGGACGAGCAGTACTTC.

This clonotype was observed at least ten times. The chain has TRBV4-1 and TRBJ1-5, with D possibly matching TRBD1 (6 bases). Germline-derived CDR1 and CDR2 are MGHRA and YSYEKL. This CDR3 has 15 residues. The ends were cut back, 1 base at V and 3 bases at J, with 10 bases in the middle. As DNA, the CDR3 is TGCGCCAGCAGCCAAGGGGGGGCCCTCAATCAGCCCCAGCATTTT. Translated: CASSQGGALNQPQHF.

The sample holds a few counts of this clonotype. The CDR3 nucleotides are TGCGCCAGCAGCCGATATGTTGGCTACGAGCAGTACTTC. It is translated as CASSRYVGYEQYF. The rearrangement links TRBV10-2 to TRBJ2-7, with D uncertain. The CDR3 sequence is 13 residues long. Trimming cost V 6 bases and J 3 bases, with 12 bases left between them. Germline V gene sequence: CDR1 WSHSY, CDR2 SAAADI.

This clonotype came up many times. This chain joins TRBV24-1 and TRBJ2-1; 9 nucleotides line up with TRBD2. The junction had 5 bases not matched to a gene; V was cut back by 4 bases and J by 5 bases. From germline, CDR1 is KGHDR and CDR2 SFDVKD. The CDR3 covers 15 residues. In nucleotides, the CDR3 is TGTGCCACCAGTGACCCTAGCGGGACCCACAATGAGCAGTTCTTC. Translation gives CATSDPSGTHNEQFF.

This clonotype was counted between two and nine times. The chain recombines TRBV2 with TRBJ1-5; 9 bases align to TRBD1. The germline CDR1 and CDR2 sequences are SNHLY and FYNNEI. V lost 4 bases and J lost 5; bases outside the gene matches: 6. The CDR3 covers 15 residues. The CDR3 protein is CASSVGQGRYQPQHF. As DNA, the CDR3 is TGTGCCAGCAGTGTAGGACAGGGGCGATATCAGCCCCAGCATTTT.